The clone carrying this TCR beta chain came up many times. The record originates from a study of T cell changes during pregnancy in multiple sclerosis. Using immunoSEQ multiplex PCR, the repertoire was profiled, and TCRdb retains in-frame clones only, with some absent. The sample lists 40,000 to 50,000 clones; approximately 81% were seen once. V was shortened by 11 bases and J by 8 bases, with 21 bases between the two germline ends. The germline gives CDR1 ENHRY, CDR2 SYGVKD. This CDR3 has 13 residues. The source of this sequence is a female donor with multiple sclerosis, enrolled in a pregnancy study. The input for sequencing was CD4+ T cells from peripheral blood mononuclear cells, taken before pregnancy. The chain uses TRBV10-3 and TRBJ1-2, with D possibly TRBD1 on 5 matching bases. The CDR3 DNA reads as TGTGCCTCGTCCCCGGGGGGAAGGGGCGGCTACACCTTC. Translating it yields CASSPGGRGGYTF.